This TCR beta chain comes out of a study of cytomegalovirus exposure and HLA in healthy donors. Across the study: The approximately 110 validation repertoires used a platform that matched the one used for the approximately 610 first-cohort repertoires, as a later analysis reported.

Comment on this clone: Its cognate antigen is unknown.

Germline lookup yields CDR1 MGHRA and CDR2 YSYEKL. CDR3 size: 18 residues. V dropped 1 base and J dropped 3; count of bases not matched to a gene: 11. Produced via immunoSEQ multiplex PCR; TCRdb's table is partial and in-frame only. This sample has more than 300,000 clones, with 70% to 90% found just once. Study results and limitations: That first-cohort TCR clusters tended to co-occur in the 95 to 150 validation repertoires was found in a later analysis.

It was the approximately 130-subject validation cohort, separate from the approximately 670-subject first cohort, to which the donors belonged. The sample taken for sequencing was PBMCs. The source is a woman younger than 30 in good health and CMV-seronegative. This chain connects TRBV4-1 to TRBJ2-3; 9 positions agree with TRBD2. CDR3 bases: TGCGCCAGCAGCCAAGCCAGCGGGGGGACCCTTGGAACAGATACGCAGTATTTT. Amino acids: CASSQASGGTLGTDTQYF.